The clone carrying this T cell receptor beta chain was counted a few times. The source of the sample is a study of T-cell reconstitution after alpha-beta-depleted transplantation in children. TCRbeta library preparation incorporated unique molecular identifiers. TCRdb reprocessed the PCR reads with MiXCR, giving one entry per CDR3 protein. The sample has around 360,000 distinct CDR3 sequences, around 10% seen once; the top ten hold around 2.5%. Germline loops: CDR1 LNHNV, CDR2 YYDKDF (reference sequence). V was clipped by 0 bases and J by 7 bases, with 7 bases between them. The CDR3 consists of 13 residues.

V gene TRBV15 combines with J gene TRBJ2-1; a possible D gene is TRBD2 (5 bases). The receptor was derived from a human donor who donated a stem cell graft to a child with acute lymphoblastic leukemia. This specimen was PBMCs from the stem cell graft donor, taken from the stem cell graft. CDR3 nucleotides: TGTGCCACCAGCAGAGATCGGGGAAATGAGCAGTTCTTC. Residues: CATSRDRGNEQFF.